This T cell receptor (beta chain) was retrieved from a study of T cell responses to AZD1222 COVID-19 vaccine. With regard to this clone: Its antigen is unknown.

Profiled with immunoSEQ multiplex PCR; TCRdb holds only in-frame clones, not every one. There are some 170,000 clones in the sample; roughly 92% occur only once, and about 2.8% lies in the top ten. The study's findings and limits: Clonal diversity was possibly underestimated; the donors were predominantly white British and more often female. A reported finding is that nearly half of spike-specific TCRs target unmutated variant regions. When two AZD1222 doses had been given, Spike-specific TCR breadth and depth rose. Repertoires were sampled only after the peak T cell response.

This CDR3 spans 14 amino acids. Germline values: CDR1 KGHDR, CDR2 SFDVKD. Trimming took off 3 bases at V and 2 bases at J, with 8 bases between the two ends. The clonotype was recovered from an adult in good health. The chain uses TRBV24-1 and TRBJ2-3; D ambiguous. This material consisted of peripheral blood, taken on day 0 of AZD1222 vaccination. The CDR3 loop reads CATSDRRSTDTQYF. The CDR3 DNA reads TGTGCCACCAGTGATCGTCGGTCCACAGATACGCAGTATTTT.